This T cell receptor (beta chain) was documented in a study of blood T cell repertoires in COVID-19. Study at large: Whether acute or convalescent, the COVID-19 samples came from the United States, Italy and Spain.

The CDR3 sequence is 15 residues long. Germline CDR1 reads SGDLS; CDR2 reads YYNGEE. V trimming: 0 bases; J trimming: 5 bases; junction bases outside the gene matches: 7. Assay used: immunoSEQ multiplex PCR; TCRdb lists only in-frame clones, some missing. The sample lists about 230,000 clones; more than 65% were seen once. Sequenced material: peripheral blood. V and J are TRBV9 and TRBJ2-5; 7 positions agree with TRBD1. The receptor was isolated from a woman aged 40 to 50 who had recovered from COVID-19. CDR3 sequence: CASSVALTGAETQYF. CDR3 DNA sequence: TGTGCCAGCAGCGTAGCGCTTACAGGGGCGGAGACCCAGTACTTC.